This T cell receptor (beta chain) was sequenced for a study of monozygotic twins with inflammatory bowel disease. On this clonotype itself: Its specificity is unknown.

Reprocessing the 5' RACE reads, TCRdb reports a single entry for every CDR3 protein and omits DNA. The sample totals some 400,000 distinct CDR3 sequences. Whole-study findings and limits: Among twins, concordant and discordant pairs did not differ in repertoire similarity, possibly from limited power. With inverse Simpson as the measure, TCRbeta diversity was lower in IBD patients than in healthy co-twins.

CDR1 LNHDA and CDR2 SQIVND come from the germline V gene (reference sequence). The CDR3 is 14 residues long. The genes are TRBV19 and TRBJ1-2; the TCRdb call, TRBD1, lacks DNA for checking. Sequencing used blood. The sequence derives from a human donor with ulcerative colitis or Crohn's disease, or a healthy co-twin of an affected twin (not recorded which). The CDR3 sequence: CASSYLLQGPGYTF.